This entry lists 7 T cell receptor beta chains sequenced from one sample in a study of T cell repertoires in ileal Crohn's disease. Here immunoSEQ multiplex PCR was the method, and the copy in TCRdb shows in-frame clones only, minus some. The profile shows 7,000 to 8,000 clones, 75% to 85% of them singletons. The time point was: proximal margin of the surgical specimen (macroscopically non-inflamed). Sequences were obtained from ileal tissue. These receptors were obtained from an adult with Crohn's disease.

CDR3 in amino acids: CASSGGSSYNEQFF. CDR3 nucleotide sequence: TGTGCCAGCAGTGGCGGGAGCTCCTACAATGAGCAGTTCTTC. This chain joins TRBV6-4 and TRBJ2-1; 7 nucleotides align to TRBD2. Trimming cost V 4 bases and J 0 bases; bases outside gene matches: 0. The germline CDR1 and CDR2 sequences are MRHNA and SNTAGT. The length of the CDR3 is 14 residues.

The V call is TRBV29-1, the J call TRBJ1-2; no reliable D call. Germline CDR1 is SQVTM and CDR2 is ANQGSEA. V was pared by 0 bases and J by 2 bases, with 13 bases between. There are 15 residues in the CDR3. The CDR3 DNA follows: TGCAGCGTTGAAGACGGTTACGGTAGGAACTATGGCTACACCTTC. The encoded protein is CSVEDGYGRNYGYTF. The full variable domain, rest sourced from reference TRBV29-1 and TRBJ1-2, is SAVISQKPSRDICQRGTSLTIQCQVDSQVTMMFWYRQQPGQSLTLIATANQGSEATYESGFVIDKFPISRPNLTFSTLTVSNMSPEDSSIYLCSVEDGYGRNYGYTFGSGTRLTVV.

The chain uses TRBV18 and TRBJ2-2; no firm D call. With 2 bases removed from V and 0 bases from J, the gap between germline ends came to 7 bases. The CDR3 is 15 amino acids. Per the germline V gene, CDR1 is KGHSH and CDR2 is LQKENI. CDR3: CASSPSAANTGELFF. DNA for the CDR3: TGTGCCAGCTCACCATCGGCTGCGAACACCGGGGAGCTGTTTTTT.

This chain links TRBV6-1 with TRBJ2-7; D is possibly TRBD1 (5 bases). CDR1 MNHNS and CDR2 SASEGT come from the germline V gene. This CDR3 contains 14 residues. V lost 4 bases, J lost 3 bases, and 13 bases lay in between. CDR3 DNA sequence: TGTGCCAGCAGTGTAAGACACCAGGGCTACGAGCAGTACTTC. It translates to CASSVRHQGYEQYF.

V is TRBV11-2 and J is TRBJ2-2, with D possibly being TRBD2 (5 bases). The CDR3 length is 16 residues. Per germline, CDR1 SGHAT and CDR2 FQNNGV. V lost 5 bases and J 1 base, leaving 14 bases between the germline ends. The CDR3 reads CASSIAGSVNTGELFF. CDR3 sequence (DNA): TGTGCCAGCAGCATTGCGGGCAGCGTGAACACCGGGGAGCTGTTTTTT.

The table lists this clone with a count of one. The J gene is TRBJ2-5, the V gene TRBV19, with TRBD2 identical over 9 bases. The CDR3 has 15 amino acids. V shed 3 bases, J shed 4 bases, and the junction held 6 bases outside the gene matches. CDR1 is LNHDA, CDR2 SQIVND, per germline (reference sequence). The chain's CDR3 is CASSIPAGGAETQYF. CDR3 nucleotides: TGTGCCAGTAGTATTCCAGCGGGGGGCGCAGAGACCCAGTACTTC.

The chain carries TRBV5-6 and TRBJ1-4, with D possibly TRBD1 on 5 matching bases. Germline CDR1 SGHDT, CDR2 YYEEEE. Trimming pared 1 base from V and 3 bases from J, leaving 7 bases between. The CDR3 has 14 amino acids. DNA for the CDR3: TGTGCCAGCAGCTTGCGGGGGGCTAATGAAAAACTGTTTTTT. Translating gives CASSLRGANEKLFF.